Below are 17 T cell receptor beta chains sequenced from a single sample in a study of breast tumors, draining lymph nodes, adjacent tissues. Breast cancer patients provided tissue from their axillary draining lymph nodes. One entry per CDR3 protein, called by TCRdb with MiXCR from the multiplex PCR reads. The table records some 120,000 distinct CDR3 sequences, less than 20% of them present only once. The sequenced sample was axillary lymph node tissue. The receptors originated from a female donor with breast cancer. Some clones in this sample may be carry-over from other donors' samples.

This clonotype was recorded many times. This chain joins TRBV6-5 and TRBJ2-1; possibly TRBD2 for D (5 bases). Trimming removed 7 bases at V and 0 bases at J, with 22 bases between. The CDR3 extends over 18 amino acids. CDR1 is MNHEY, CDR2 SVGAGI, per germline. The CDR3 DNA reads TGTGCCAGCACCTTAGGGAGAGGTCCGGGGAGCTCCTACAATGAGCAGTTCTTC. This encodes CASTLGRGPGSSYNEQFF.

This clonotype was seen a single time. The V gene is TRBV12-3 or TRBV12-4, the J gene TRBJ1-1; TRBD1 is a possible D gene (6 bases). The CDR3 runs to 15 residues. The germline V and J ends were trimmed by 4 bases and 4 bases, with 16 bases remaining between them. The DNA for the CDR3 is TGTGCCAGCAGTTCTAGGGACACCCGGAGCACTGAAGCTTTCTTT. Encoded protein: CASSSRDTRSTEAFF.

This clonotype was recorded many times. This chain joins TRBV10-3 and TRBJ2-7; D is uncertain. Germline CDR1 and CDR2: ENHRY and SYGVKD. The V gene lost 2 bases and the J gene lost 3 bases, with 5 bases spanning the gap. The CDR3 is 12 residues long. The CDR3 sequence: CAISERFYEQYF. DNA of the CDR3: TGTGCCATCAGTGAGCGTTTCTACGAGCAGTACTTC.

Points on this clonotype: Since a much larger clone is just one base distant, this may be a read error. The conserved final phenylalanine or tryptophan is absent from the CDR3, which likely points to a read error. The chain employs TRBV6-1 and TRBJ1-6; D gene ambiguous. Germline lookup yields CDR1 MNHNS and CDR2 SASEGT. The CDR3 spans 16 residues. V dropped 4 bases and J dropped 3 bases, with 13 bases sitting between them. The CDR3 sequence: CASSVGRYSYNSPLHY. For the CDR3, the DNA is TGTGCCAGCAGTGTCGGCAGGTACAGCTATAATTCACCCCTCCACTAT.

This clonotype has ten or more counts. The rearrangement links TRBV4-1 to TRBJ1-5; D is unclear. Germline loops: CDR1 MGHRA, CDR2 YSYEKL. The V end was cut by 2 bases, the J end by 9 bases, with 11 bases between. The CDR3 covers 13 residues. The CDR3 DNA sequence: TGCGCCAGCAGCCAATCGGAGTCCGGGCCCCAGCATTTT. It translates to CASSQSESGPQHF.

This clonotype came up many times. The genes are TRBV5-4 and TRBJ2-7; no firm D call. This CDR3 spans 13 amino acids. Germline V CDR1 and CDR2: SGHNT, YYREEE (reference sequence). The V gene lost 0 bases and the J gene lost 2 bases, with 6 bases spanning the gap. CDR3 coding DNA: TGTGCCAGCAGCTTGGGCATAGCCTACGAGCAGTACTTC. It is translated as CASSLGIAYEQYF.

This clonotype was detected many times. The J gene is TRBJ2-5, the V gene TRBV7-6; D unclear. Germline-derived CDR1 and CDR2 are SGHVS and FNYEAQ. The CDR3 is 13 residues long. Trimming left V 5 bases short and J 2 bases short, with 9 bases between. The chain's CDR3 is CASSRGRQETQYF. CDR3 nucleotides: TGTGCCAGCAGCCGTGGACGACAAGAGACCCAGTACTTC. Variable domain in full (rest from reference TRBV7-6 and TRBJ2-5): GAGVSQSPRYKVTKRGQDVALRCDPISGHVSLYWYRQALGQGPEFLTYFNYEAQQDKSGLPNDRFSAERPEGSISTLTIQRTEQRDSAMYRCASSRGRQETQYFGPGTRLLVL.

V usage is TRBV20-1 and J usage is TRBJ2-1; D is possibly TRBD2 (6 bases). In germline, CDR1 is DFQATT, CDR2 SNEGSKA (reference sequence). V lost 6 bases and J 0 bases, leaving 12 bases between the germline ends. The CDR3 spans 14 residues. DNA of the CDR3: TGCAGTGCGCACCCGACTAGCTCCTACAATGAGCAGTTCTTC. The encoded protein is CSAHPTSSYNEQFF.

This clonotype was seen repeatedly, ten times or more. The chain recombines TRBV7-8 with TRBJ2-2; 13 bases align to TRBD2. V dropped 1 base and J dropped 5; count of bases not matched to a gene: 4. Germline-derived CDR1 and CDR2 are SGHVS and FQNEAQ. The CDR3 is 17 amino acids. Written as DNA, the CDR3 is TGTGCCAGCAGCTTAGGGGGACTAGCGGGATGGACCGGGGAGCTGTTTTTT. This encodes CASSLGGLAGWTGELFF. The full variable domain, rest sourced from reference TRBV7-8 and TRBJ2-2, is GAGVSQSPRYKVAKRGQDVALRCDPISGHVSLFWYQQALGQGPEFLTYFQNEAQLDKSGLPSDRFFAERPEGSVSTLKIQRTQQEDSAVYLCASSLGGLAGWTGELFFGEGSRLTVL.

This clonotype was detected ten times or more. V gene TRBV5-1 combines with J gene TRBJ2-5; D is perhaps TRBD1 (7 bases). V lost 3 bases and J 1 base, leaving 16 bases between the germline ends. Germline CDR1 SGHRS, CDR2 YFSETQ. This CDR3 is 16 amino acids long. CDR3 residues: CASSSLQGGGQETQYF. The CDR3 nucleotides read TGCGCCAGCAGCTCATTGCAGGGGGGCGGCCAAGAGACCCAGTACTTC.

Many counts were recorded for this clonotype. The chain is built from TRBV19 and TRBJ1-5; 8 positions match TRBD1. CDR1 LNHDA and CDR2 SQIVND come from the germline V gene (reference sequence). The CDR3 runs to 14 residues. V lost 5 bases, J lost 7 bases, and 7 bases stayed unmatched. The CDR3: CASSRTGSDQPQHF. The CDR3 nucleotides are TGTGCCAGTAGTCGGACAGGGAGTGACCAGCCCCAGCATTTT.

To note about this clonotype: This may come from a read error, since a much larger clone is one base off. The chain combines TRBV11-2 with TRBJ1-2; a possible D gene is TRBD1 (6 bases). CDR3 length: 15 amino acids. CDR1 and CDR2 (germline): SGHAT, FQNNGV. CDR3 sequence (DNA): TGTGCCAGCAGCTTAGAAAGGGGGGCTAACTATGGCTACATCTTC. It encodes CASSLERGANYGYIF.

Comment on this clonotype: Because the CDR3 is missing its conserved closing phenylalanine or tryptophan, this is likely a read error. The J gene is TRBJ2-1, the V gene TRBV11-2; 8 positions agree with TRBD2. Germline V lookup: CDR1 SGHAT, CDR2 FQNNGV. This CDR3 is built from 15 residues. The V and J ends lost 5 bases and 0 bases, in that order; junction bases with no gene match: 3. CDR3 region: CASSPGTSSYNEQFL. Written as DNA, the CDR3 is TGTGCCAGCAGCCCCGGGACTAGCTCCTACAATGAGCAGTTCCTC.

This clonotype was recorded at least ten times. This rearrangement joins TRBV7-8 to TRBJ2-1; D is ambiguous. Germline values: CDR1 SGHVS, CDR2 FQNEAQ. The CDR3 has 12 amino acids. V lost 3 bases to trimming and J lost 9 bases, with 9 bases between them. Here the CDR3 DNA reads TGTGCCAGCAGCTTTTTAGCCTTTGAGCAGTTCTTC. Translation gives CASSFLAFEQFF.

Concerning this clonotype itself: A read error is likely, as this CDR3 ends without the conserved phenylalanine or tryptophan. CDR3 DNA: TGTGCCAGCAGTCGGGACCTTGGACGGTACGAGCAGTACTCC. Amino acid sequence: CASSRDLGRYEQYS. The V call is TRBV6-2 or TRBV6-3, the J call TRBJ2-7, with D tentatively TRBD1 or TRBD2 (5 bases each). CDR1 is MNHEY, CDR2 SVGEGT, per germline. V gave up 5 bases and J gave up 4 bases, with 15 bases separating them. The CDR3 sequence is 14 residues long.

This clonotype occurred a few times. The J gene is TRBJ2-7, the V gene TRBV18; no firm D call. CDR3 length: 14 amino acids. Germline V gene sequence: CDR1 KGHSH, CDR2 LQKENI. Trimming took 1 base from V and 6 from J, leaving 13 bases between them. This chain's CDR3 is CASSPLGSRSEQYF. CDR3 DNA: TGTGCCAGCTCACCACTGGGATCCCGATCCGAGCAGTACTTC.

This clonotype was counted at least ten times. This chain joins TRBV29-1 and TRBJ2-5; 12 nucleotides align to TRBD2. The CDR3 is 15 residues long. Germline CDR1 and CDR2: SQVTM and ANQGSEA. J lost 3 bases, V lost 5 bases, and 7 bases had no gene match. The CDR3 DNA reads TGCAGCGTTTTCTCGACTAGCGGGGGCAAAGAGACCCAGTACTTC. Its protein is CSVFSTSGGKETQYF. The entire variable domain, with the rest obtained from reference TRBV29-1 and TRBJ2-5, is as follows: SAVISQKPSRDICQRGTSLTIQCQVDSQVTMMFWYRQQPGQSLTLIATANQGSEATYESGFVIDKFPISRPNLTFSTLTVSNMSPEDSSIYLCSVFSTSGGKETQYFGPGTRLLVL.